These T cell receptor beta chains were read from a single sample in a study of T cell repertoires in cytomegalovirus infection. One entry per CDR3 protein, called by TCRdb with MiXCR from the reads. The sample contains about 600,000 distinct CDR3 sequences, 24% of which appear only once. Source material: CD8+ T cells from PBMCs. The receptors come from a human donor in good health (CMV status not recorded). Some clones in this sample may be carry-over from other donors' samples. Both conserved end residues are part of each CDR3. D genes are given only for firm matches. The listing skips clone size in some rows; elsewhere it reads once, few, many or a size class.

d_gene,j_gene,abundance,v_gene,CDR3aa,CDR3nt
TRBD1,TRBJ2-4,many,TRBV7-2,CASSLGGTENIQYF,TGTGCCAGCAGCTTAGGAGGGACAGAAAACATTCAGTACTTC
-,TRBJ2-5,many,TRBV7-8,CASSVDYQYQETQYF,TGTGCCAGCAGCGTAGACTACCAGTACCAAGAGACCCAGTACTTC
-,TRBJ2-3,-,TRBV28,CASSPVYSPDTQYF,TGTGCCAGCAGTCCGGTCTACTCGCCAGATACGCAGTATTTT
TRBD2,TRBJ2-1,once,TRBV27,CASSLPSGGAVAEQFF,TGTGCCAGCAGTTTGCCTAGCGGGGGGGCCGTGGCTGAGCAGTTCTTC
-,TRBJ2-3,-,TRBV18,CASSPPLANTDTQYF,TGTGCCAGCTCACCACCGCTAGCGAACACAGATACGCAGTATTTT
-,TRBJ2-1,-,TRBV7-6,CASSHNQGTPYNEQFF,TGTGCCAGCAGCCACAACCAGGGAACACCCTACAATGAGCAGTTCTTC
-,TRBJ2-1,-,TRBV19,CASSIGGAEQFF,TGTGCCAGTAGTATCGGGGGTGCGGAGCAGTTCTTC
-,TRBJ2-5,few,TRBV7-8,CASSLVFSGQETQYF,TGTGCCAGCAGCTTAGTGTTTAGCGGCCAAGAGACCCAGTACTTC
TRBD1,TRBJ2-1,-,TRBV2,CASSDLRDSSSNEQFF,TGTGCCAGCAGTGACCTGAGGGACAGCTCATCCAATGAGCAGTTCTTC
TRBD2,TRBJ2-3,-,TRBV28,CASSLLAGGLPSTDTQYF,TGTGCCAGCAGTTTACTAGCGGGGGGGCTGCCGAGCACAGATACGCAGTATTTT
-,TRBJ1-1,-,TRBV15,CATSTRKNTEAFF,TGTGCCACCAGCACTCGGAAGAACACTGAAGCTTTCTTT
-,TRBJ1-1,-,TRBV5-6,CATMTVNTEAFF,TGTGCCACCATGACAGTGAACACTGAAGCTTTCTTT
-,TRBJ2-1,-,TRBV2,CATLPGNEQFF,TGTGCCACCCTACCTGGGAATGAGCAGTTCTTC
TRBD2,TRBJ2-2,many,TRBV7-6,CASSFHPGLGGTGELFF,TGTGCCAGCAGCTTTCACCCGGGACTAGGAGGAACCGGGGAGCTGTTTTTT
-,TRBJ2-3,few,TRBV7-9,CASSSPVTQYF,TGTGCCAGCAGCTCTCCGGTTACGCAGTATTTT
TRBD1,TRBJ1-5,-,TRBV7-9,CASSLAGTVGNQPQHF,TGTGCCAGCAGCTTAGCCGGGACAGTCGGGAATCAGCCCCAGCATTTT
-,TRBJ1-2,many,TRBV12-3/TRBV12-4,CASSYEARGGYTF,TGTGCCAGCAGTTATGAAGCTAGGGGTGGCTACACCTTC
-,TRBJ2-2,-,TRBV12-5,CASALASNTGELFF,TGTGCTAGTGCCTTAGCGTCGAACACCGGGGAGCTGTTTTTT
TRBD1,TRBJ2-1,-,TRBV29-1,CSVEWDRGHNEQFF,TGCAGCGTTGAATGGGACAGGGGCCACAATGAGCAGTTCTTC
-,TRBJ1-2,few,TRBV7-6,CASSSTAGAMGNGYTF,TGTGCCAGCAGCTCGACAGCCGGGGCCATGGGGAATGGCTACACCTTC
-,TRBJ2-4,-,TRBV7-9,CASSAPGPMSPKNIQYF,TGTGCCAGCAGCGCTCCGGGACCGATGTCGCCCAAAAACATTCAGTACTTC
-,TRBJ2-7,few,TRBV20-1,CSARDPTATYEQYF,TGCAGTGCTAGAGATCCTACAGCCACCTACGAGCAGTACTTC
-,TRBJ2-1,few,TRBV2,CASSESGTGPYEQFF,TGTGCCAGCAGTGAAAGTGGTACAGGGCCTTATGAGCAGTTCTTC
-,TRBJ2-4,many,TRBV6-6,CASSAQLDIQYF,TGTGCCAGCAGCGCCCAGTTAGACATTCAGTACTTC
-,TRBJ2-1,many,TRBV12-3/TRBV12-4,CASSFMTGTVAFEQFF,TGTGCCAGCAGTTTCATGACCGGGACCGTCGCATTCGAGCAGTTCTTC
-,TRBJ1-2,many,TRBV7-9,CASSPYGYTF,TGTGCCAGCAGCCCCTATGGCTACACCTTC
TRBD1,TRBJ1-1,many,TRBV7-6,CASSWGQGANTEAFF,TGTGCCAGCAGCTGGGGACAGGGGGCGAACACTGAAGCTTTCTTT
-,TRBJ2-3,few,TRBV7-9,CASRAAGTDTQYF,TGTGCCAGCAGAGCGGCGGGGACAGATACGCAGTATTTT
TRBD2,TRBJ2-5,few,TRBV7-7,CASSLLADQETQYF,TGTGCTAGCAGCTTACTAGCGGACCAAGAGACCCAGTACTTC
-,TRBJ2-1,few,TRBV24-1,CATSEWGDYNEQFF,TGTGCCACCAGTGAGTGGGGGGACTACAATGAGCAGTTCTTC
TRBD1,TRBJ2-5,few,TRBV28,CASSHYEGRGRETQYF,TGTGCCAGCTCCCATTATGAGGGCAGGGGGCGAGAGACCCAGTACTTC
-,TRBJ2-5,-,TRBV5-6,CASSLATGSGWETQYF,TGTGCCAGCAGCTTGGCCACGGGGAGCGGCTGGGAGACCCAGTACTTC
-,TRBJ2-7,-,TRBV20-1,CSARDSAQGTPYEQYF,TGCAGTGCTAGAGATTCGGCACAGGGGACTCCCTACGAGCAGTACTTC
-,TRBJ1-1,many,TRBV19,CASSLTAPGVGDTEAFF,TGTGCCAGTAGTCTTACCGCCCCCGGGGTGGGCGACACTGAAGCTTTCTTT
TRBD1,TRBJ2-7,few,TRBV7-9,CASSSTGVGEQYF,TGTGCCAGCAGCTCTACAGGGGTAGGCGAGCAGTACTTC
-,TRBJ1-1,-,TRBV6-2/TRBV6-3,CASSYPWKGNTEAFF,TGTGCCAGCAGTTACCCGTGGAAGGGGAACACTGAAGCTTTCTTT
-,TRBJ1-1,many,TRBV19,CASSKSPNTEAFF,TGTGCCAGTAGTAAGTCACCGAACACTGAAGCTTTCTTT
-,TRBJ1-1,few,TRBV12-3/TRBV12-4,CASSLSAWNTEAFF,TGTGCCAGCAGTTTATCCGCCTGGAACACTGAAGCTTTCTTT
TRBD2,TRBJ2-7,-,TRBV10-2,CASKAAGVIYEQYF,TGCGCCAGCAAGGCAGCGGGGGTTATTTACGAGCAGTACTTC
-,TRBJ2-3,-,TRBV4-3,CASSQDGIRGSDTQYF,TGCGCCAGCAGCCAAGATGGGATCCGGGGTTCAGATACGCAGTATTTT
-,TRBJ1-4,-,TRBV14,CASSQGSRGVNEKLFF,TGTGCCAGCAGCCAAGGATCGAGGGGCGTTAATGAAAAACTGTTTTTT
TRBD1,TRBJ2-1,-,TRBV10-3,CAIRDDRGFNEQFF,TGTGCCATAAGGGATGACAGGGGATTTAATGAGCAGTTCTTC
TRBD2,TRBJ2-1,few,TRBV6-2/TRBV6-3,CASSTGLAGGRDEQFF,TGTGCCAGCAGTACCGGACTAGCGGGGGGGAGGGATGAGCAGTTCTTC
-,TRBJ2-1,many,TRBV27,CASTNRFNEQFF,TGTGCCAGCACAAACAGGTTCAATGAGCAGTTCTTC
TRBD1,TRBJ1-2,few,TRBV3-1,CASSQAGDSNYGYTF,TGTGCCAGCAGCCAAGCTGGGGACAGCAACTATGGCTACACCTTC
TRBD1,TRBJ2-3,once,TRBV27,CASSRRDRGADTQYF,TGTGCCAGCAGCCGCCGCGACAGGGGAGCGGATACGCAGTATTTT
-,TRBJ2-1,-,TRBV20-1,CSAISANEQFF,TGCAGTGCTATCAGCGCCAATGAGCAGTTCTTC
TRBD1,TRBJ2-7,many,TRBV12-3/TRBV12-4,CASSRRDRSYEQYF,TGTGCCAGCAGCCGCCGGGACAGGTCCTACGAGCAGTACTTC
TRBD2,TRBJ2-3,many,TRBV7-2,CASTLRAGTSTDTQYF,TGTGCCAGCACCCTAAGAGCGGGGACTAGCACAGATACGCAGTATTTT
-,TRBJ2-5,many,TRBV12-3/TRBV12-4,CASSLQNLQETQYF,TGTGCCAGCAGTCTACAGAATCTGCAAGAGACCCAGTACTTC
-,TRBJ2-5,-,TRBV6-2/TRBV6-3,CASSYGQAIETQYF,TGTGCCAGCAGTTACGGGCAGGCGATAGAGACCCAGTACTTC
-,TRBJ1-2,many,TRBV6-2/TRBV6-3,CASSFMTDSNYGYTF,TGTGCCAGCAGCTTCATGACAGACTCTAACTATGGCTACACCTTC
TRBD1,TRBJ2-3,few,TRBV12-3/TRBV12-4,CASTKQGGRTDTQYF,TGTGCCAGCACCAAACAGGGGGGCCGCACAGATACGCAGTATTTT
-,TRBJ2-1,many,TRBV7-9,CASSLGHPIPF,TGTGCCAGCAGCTTAGGACACCCTATCCCCTTC
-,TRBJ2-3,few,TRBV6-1,CASRPLAFGPDTQYF,TGTGCCAGCAGACCACTAGCCTTTGGGCCAGATACGCAGTATTTT
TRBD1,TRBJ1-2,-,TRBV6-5,CASSYSRAGGEFGYTF,TGTGCCAGCAGTTACTCGAGGGCAGGGGGCGAGTTTGGCTACACCTTC